The rows below give T cell receptor beta chains drawn from one sample of a study of patients and donors after allogeneic stem cell transplantation. TCRdb re-derived calls from the RT-PCR reads in MiXCR, one entry per CDR3 protein. The sample includes about 200,000 distinct CDR3 sequences, around 40% of them seen just once. Specimen: blood, either unsorted or a sorted T cell fraction (not recorded which). These receptors were collected from a human donor who was either an allogeneic HSCT recipient or a stem cell or donor lymphocyte infusion donor (not recorded which). It is not recorded whose cells these are; they may come from a transplant donor. The CDR3 runs from the conserved cysteine through the conserved F or W. The order of the fields is V gene, D gene, clone size, J gene, CDR3 DNA, CDR3 protein. D genes are given only for firm matches. Clone size is given for some rows only: seen once, a few or many times, or a class if the clone is expanded.

V: TRBV7-3
D: -
size: few
J: TRBJ2-6
DNA: TGTGCCAGCAGCGTAGGGGTCTCTGGGGCCAACGTCCTGACTTTC
CDR3: CASSVGVSGANVLTF

V: TRBV24-1
D: -
size: -
J: TRBJ2-3
DNA: TGTGCCACCAGACAGGGAGGAACAGATACGCAGTATTTT
CDR3: CATRQGGTDTQYF

V: TRBV7-3
D: -
size: -
J: TRBJ1-5
DNA: TGTGCCAGCAGCCCGGGGAAACCTAGCAATCAGCCCCAGCATTTT
CDR3: CASSPGKPSNQPQHF

V: TRBV7-9
D: -
size: few
J: TRBJ1-1
DNA: TGTGCCAGCAGCTTATACTCGACTTACACTGAAGCTTTCTTT
CDR3: CASSLYSTYTEAFF

V: TRBV18
D: -
size: -
J: TRBJ1-4
DNA: TGTGCCAGCTCACCAGGGCTTAATGAAAAACTGTTTTTT
CDR3: CASSPGLNEKLFF

V: TRBV5-6
D: -
size: few
J: TRBJ2-5
DNA: TGTGCCAGCAGCTTGGGGTCAAGGGAGACCCAGTACTTC
CDR3: CASSLGSRETQYF

V: TRBV4-2
D: -
size: few
J: TRBJ1-6
DNA: TGTGCCAGCAGCCAATCCCCCTCACAGGGTAATTCACCCCTCCACTTT
CDR3: CASSQSPSQGNSPLHF

V: TRBV5-1
D: -
size: few
J: TRBJ1-3
DNA: TGCGCCAGCAGCCAAGGGTACTCTGGAAACACCATATATTTT
CDR3: CASSQGYSGNTIYF

V: TRBV20-1
D: -
size: few
J: TRBJ1-5
DNA: TGCAGTGCTAGTGCAGGGGAGTTCAATCAGCCCCAGCATTTT
CDR3: CSASAGEFNQPQHF

V: TRBV10-1
D: -
size: -
J: TRBJ2-1
DNA: TGCGCCAGCAGTGGTCATCAGCTCTCCTACAATGAGCAGTTCTTC
CDR3: CASSGHQLSYNEQFF

V: TRBV15
D: -
size: -
J: TRBJ1-1
DNA: TGTGCCACCAGCAGAGAAAACCTGAACACTGAAGCTTTCTTT
CDR3: CATSRENLNTEAFF

V: TRBV20-1
D: -
size: -
J: TRBJ1-5
DNA: TGCAGTGCTAGAGATAGCCCAGGGTCACAGCCCCAGCATTTT
CDR3: CSARDSPGSQPQHF

V: TRBV12-3/TRBV12-4
D: -
size: few
J: TRBJ1-2
DNA: TGTGCCAGCAGTCCCTGGCGGGGAGGGGCTGGCTACACCTTC
CDR3: CASSPWRGGAGYTF

V: TRBV4-3
D: -
size: -
J: TRBJ1-6
DNA: TGCGCCAGCAGCCAAGGGCGATTAAGAGGGGAGCATTCACCCCTCCACTTT
CDR3: CASSQGRLRGEHSPLHF

V: TRBV5-1
D: -
size: -
J: TRBJ2-3
DNA: TGCGCCAGCAGCTTTACATCTCCAGGCGCAGATACGCAGTATTTT
CDR3: CASSFTSPGADTQYF

V: TRBV4-3
D: TRBD2
size: once
J: TRBJ2-7
DNA: TGCGCCGGCAGCCAAGGACGGGGAGGGTTCTACGAGCAGTACTTC
CDR3: CAGSQGRGGFYEQYF

V: TRBV4-1
D: TRBD1
size: few
J: TRBJ1-1
DNA: TGCGCCAGCAGCCGAGGACAGGACGCGATGAACACTGAAGCTTTCTTT
CDR3: CASSRGQDAMNTEAFF

V: TRBV12-3/TRBV12-4
D: TRBD1
size: few
J: TRBJ1-6
DNA: TGTGCCAGCAGTTCCGGGACAGGGCCTTCACCCCTCCACTTT
CDR3: CASSSGTGPSPLHF

V: TRBV7-2
D: TRBD1
size: few
J: TRBJ1-5
DNA: TGTGCCAGCAGCTCACAGGGGAGCAATCAGCCCCAGCATTTT
CDR3: CASSSQGSNQPQHF

V: TRBV10-3
D: TRBD1
size: few
J: TRBJ1-2
DNA: TGTGCCATCACCCCGACAGGGCCAAACTATGGCTACACCTTC
CDR3: CAITPTGPNYGYTF

V: TRBV6-1
D: -
size: -
J: TRBJ1-1
DNA: TGTGCCAGCAGTGAACTAGACAGCTTGAACACTGAAGCTTTCTTT
CDR3: CASSELDSLNTEAFF

V: TRBV6-6
D: -
size: few
J: TRBJ2-3
DNA: TGTGCCAGCAGTTTGCTCTCCACTAGCACAGATACGCAGTATTTT
CDR3: CASSLLSTSTDTQYF

V: TRBV7-3
D: -
size: once
J: TRBJ2-2
DNA: TGTGCCAGCAGCTTAGCGGAGGCCGGGGAGCTGTTTTTT
CDR3: CASSLAEAGELFF

V: TRBV21-1
D: -
size: -
J: TRBJ1-1
DNA: TGTGCCAGCAGCAAAGGTCTCGGGGGCGAAGCTTTCTTT
CDR3: CASSKGLGGEAFF

V: TRBV10-3
D: -
size: -
J: TRBJ2-3
DNA: TGTGCCATCAGGGACAGCTTAGATACGCAGTATTTT
CDR3: CAIRDSLDTQYF

V: TRBV20-1
D: TRBD1
size: -
J: TRBJ1-6
DNA: TGCAGTGCTAGAGATGTAAGTGAACGACAGGGGATCAATTCACCCCTCCACTTT
CDR3: CSARDVSERQGINSPLHF

V: TRBV12-3/TRBV12-4
D: -
size: -
J: TRBJ1-1
DNA: TGTGCCAGCAGTGGATTCGGCCGGCACACTGAAGCTTTCTTT
CDR3: CASSGFGRHTEAFF

V: TRBV10-3
D: -
size: few
J: TRBJ1-1
DNA: TGTGCCATCAGTGAGTCTATCCCTGTGGGCGGGATTGAAGCTTTCTTT
CDR3: CAISESIPVGGIEAFF

V: TRBV15
D: -
size: -
J: TRBJ1-4
DNA: TGTGCCACCAGCAGAGATCACGGGGAATCTAAGGATGAAAAACTGTTTTTT
CDR3: CATSRDHGESKDEKLFF

V: TRBV20-1
D: -
size: -
J: TRBJ1-2
DNA: TGCAGTGCTAGAGCGGCTGGACGATCCTATGGCTACACCTTC
CDR3: CSARAAGRSYGYTF

V: TRBV5-1
D: -
size: -
J: TRBJ1-1
DNA: TGCGCCAGCAGCTTGTGGGGGCCCATGAACACTGAAGCTTTCTTT
CDR3: CASSLWGPMNTEAFF

V: TRBV9
D: -
size: -
J: TRBJ1-1
DNA: TGTGCCAGCACCCGTGTTGGGGGGGGGACTGAAGCTTTCTTT
CDR3: CASTRVGGGTEAFF

V: TRBV7-2
D: -
size: -
J: TRBJ1-2
DNA: TGTGCCAGCAGCTTTTCCGTCGGGAAAGGCTACACCTTC
CDR3: CASSFSVGKGYTF

V: TRBV27
D: -
size: -
J: TRBJ1-2
DNA: TGTGCCAGCAGTTCCTCTCGCGAGGGTTTTTCACCCTTCCTCTATGGCTACACCTTC
CDR3: CASSSSREGFSPFLYGYTF

V: TRBV7-3
D: -
size: few
J: TRBJ1-6
DNA: TGTGCCAGCAGCTTCGGGGGGGATAATTCACCCCTCCACTTT
CDR3: CASSFGGDNSPLHF

V: TRBV25-1
D: -
size: few
J: TRBJ1-5
DNA: TGTGCCAGCAGTGCGACAGGTCCTGGGAGGCCCCAGCATTTT
CDR3: CASSATGPGRPQHF

V: TRBV12-3/TRBV12-4
D: -
size: -
J: TRBJ1-4
DNA: TGTGCCAGCAGTTTAGGTTCGATGTGGGATGAAAAACTGTTTTTT
CDR3: CASSLGSMWDEKLFF

V: TRBV29-1
D: -
size: -
J: TRBJ2-5
DNA: TGCAGCGTTGGACGGAACGACAAAGAGACCCAGTACTTC
CDR3: CSVGRNDKETQYF

V: TRBV20-1
D: -
size: -
J: TRBJ2-7
DNA: TGCAGTGCTAGACGAAGGCAGGGAGAGCAGTACTTC
CDR3: CSARRRQGEQYF

V: TRBV10-3
D: -
size: -
J: TRBJ2-3
DNA: TGTGCCATCAGTGAGTTCCCCCCCAGGCAGTCTGGAACAGATACGCAGTATTTT
CDR3: CAISEFPPRQSGTDTQYF

V: TRBV5-6
D: TRBD1
size: -
J: TRBJ1-5
DNA: TGTGCCAGCAGCTTGGCCGGGAGGGGGCCTCAGCCCCAGCATTTT
CDR3: CASSLAGRGPQPQHF

V: TRBV15
D: -
size: -
J: TRBJ1-2
DNA: TGTGCCACCAGCAGAGAAAAGGCCCTGGGGCATGGCTACACCTTC
CDR3: CATSREKALGHGYTF

V: TRBV28
D: -
size: -
J: TRBJ1-4
DNA: TGTGCCAGCAGGCCTGGCACCCAGCGTGAAAAACTGTTTTTT
CDR3: CASRPGTQREKLFF

V: TRBV5-6
D: -
size: -
J: TRBJ1-5
DNA: TGTGCCAGCAGCTTGGGCCCCCAGACGCGGATGCCCCAGCATTTT
CDR3: CASSLGPQTRMPQHF

V: TRBV11-2
D: -
size: medium-sized
J: TRBJ1-2
DNA: TGTGCCAGCAGCTTACCCCAGGGCGGCTCTCCCTATGGCTACACCTTC
CDR3: CASSLPQGGSPYGYTF

V: TRBV12-3/TRBV12-4
D: -
size: -
J: TRBJ1-1
DNA: TGTGCCAGCAGTTTAAAACAGGGTATCGCTGAAGCTTTCTTT
CDR3: CASSLKQGIAEAFF

V: TRBV5-6
D: TRBD1
size: few
J: TRBJ1-1
DNA: TGTGCCAGCAGCTGGGACAGGGGGCAAACGCTGAACACTGAAGCTTTCTTT
CDR3: CASSWDRGQTLNTEAFF

V: TRBV2
D: TRBD1
size: few
J: TRBJ1-3
DNA: TGTGCCAGCAGTCAAAAATTGACAGGGCTCTCTGGAAACACCATATATTTT
CDR3: CASSQKLTGLSGNTIYF

V: TRBV2
D: -
size: few
J: TRBJ1-5
DNA: TGTGCCAGCAGTGATGGGGCTAGCAATCAGCCCCAGCATTTT
CDR3: CASSDGASNQPQHF

V: TRBV6-2/TRBV6-3
D: -
size: -
J: TRBJ1-1
DNA: TGTGCCAGCAGCTGGACGGCTACTGAAGCTTTCTTT
CDR3: CASSWTATEAFF

V: TRBV15
D: -
size: few
J: TRBJ1-1
DNA: TGTGCCACCAGCAGAGAAGAGTTATTCGACACTGAAGCTTTCTTT
CDR3: CATSREELFDTEAFF